The 8 T cell receptor beta chains given below trace back to one sample, sequenced in a study of blood T cell repertoires in COVID-19. The repertoire was sequenced with immunoSEQ multiplex PCR; TCRdb's copy has only in-frame clones and lacks some. The sample holds over 50,000 clones, 65% to 80% seen once. The source material was peripheral blood. Receptors originate from a human donor with active or convalescent COVID-19. The donor label of this sample is uncertain.

This clone was detected only once. This chain uses TRBV6-5 with TRBJ1-2; 7 positions agree with TRBD1. The CDR3 spans 15 residues. The germline V gene has CDR1 MNHEY and CDR2 SVGAGI. After removal of 7 bases from V and 8 bases from J, the junction contained 16 bases not matched to a gene. CDR3 protein: CASTYGKFDRDGYTF. For the CDR3, the DNA is TGTGCCAGCACCTACGGAAAATTTGACAGGGACGGCTACACCTTC.

In regard to this clone: This same CDR3 is encoded by further DNA sequences in the sample. The chain combines TRBV5-1 with TRBJ2-5; D not certain. This CDR3 has 12 amino acids. The V gene's germline CDR1 is SGHRS and CDR2 YFSETQ. Deletions cut 0 bases from V and 4 bases from J, with 4 bases between. The chain's CDR3 is CASSLAGETQYF. CDR3 sequence (DNA): TGCGCCAGCAGCTTGGCGGGAGAGACCCAGTACTTC.

The chain is built from TRBV11-3 and TRBJ2-3; tentative D call: TRBD2 (6 bases). Germline V lookup: CDR1 SGHNT, CDR2 YENEEA. V gave up 5 bases and J gave up 2 bases, with 14 bases separating them. The CDR3 sequence is 15 residues long. The CDR3 DNA is TGTGCCAGCAGCCTCGGAGCGGGCTACACAGATACGCAGTATTTT. This codes for CASSLGAGYTDTQYF.

This clone was seen only once. The chain is built from TRBV30 and TRBJ1-1; 8 bases are shared with TRBD1. Trimming cost V 8 bases and J 10 bases; bases outside gene matches: 15. The CDR3 covers 13 residues. Germline V gene data show CDR1 as GTSNPN and CDR2 as SVGIG (reference sequence). In nucleotides, the CDR3 is TGTGCCAGCTACGGAGGCAGGGGGCTCGGAGCTTTCTTT. Its translation is CASYGGRGLGAFF.

This CDR3 is CAISLQGSYEQYF. DNA for the CDR3: TGTGCCATCAGCCTTCAGGGGTCCTACGAGCAGTACTTC. The rearrangement links TRBV10-3 to TRBJ2-7, with D maybe TRBD1 (6 bases). The V end was cut by 6 bases, the J end by 1 base, with 10 bases between. This CDR3 region has 13 residues. Per the germline V gene, CDR1 is ENHRY and CDR2 is SYGVKD.

This clone was seen a few times. V usage is TRBV4-2 and J usage is TRBJ1-5; TRBD1 matches 7 bases. CDR1 and CDR2 (germline): LGHNA, YNFKEQ. This CDR3 spans 16 amino acids. The J segment lost 3 bases and the V segment lost 5 bases, leaving 10 bases of the junction unmatched. In nucleotides, the CDR3 is TGTGCCAGCAGCGGAGACCCGGACAGGAACAATCAGCCCCAGCATTTT. Protein product: CASSGDPDRNNQPQHF.

This chain's CDR3 is CASSPGTSALQYF. The CDR3 DNA is TGTGCCAGCAGTCCTGGGACTAGCGCTCTACAGTACTTC. The chain links TRBV27 to TRBJ2-7; 10 bases align to TRBD2. The CDR3 length is 13 residues. Germline assignment: CDR1 MNHEY and CDR2 SMNVEV (reference sequence). J lost 10 bases, V lost 5 bases, and 8 bases had no gene match.

This chain connects TRBV7-3 to TRBJ2-2, with D possibly TRBD2 on 6 matching bases. This CDR3 region has 15 residues. The germline V gene has CDR1 SGHTA and CDR2 FQGTGA. The V and J ends lost 5 bases and 4 bases respectively, with 14 bases between them. The CDR3, as DNA: TGTGCCAGCAGCCGTGGGCAGGGAGGCACCGGGGAGCTGTTTTTT. Protein sequence: CASSRGQGGTGELFF.